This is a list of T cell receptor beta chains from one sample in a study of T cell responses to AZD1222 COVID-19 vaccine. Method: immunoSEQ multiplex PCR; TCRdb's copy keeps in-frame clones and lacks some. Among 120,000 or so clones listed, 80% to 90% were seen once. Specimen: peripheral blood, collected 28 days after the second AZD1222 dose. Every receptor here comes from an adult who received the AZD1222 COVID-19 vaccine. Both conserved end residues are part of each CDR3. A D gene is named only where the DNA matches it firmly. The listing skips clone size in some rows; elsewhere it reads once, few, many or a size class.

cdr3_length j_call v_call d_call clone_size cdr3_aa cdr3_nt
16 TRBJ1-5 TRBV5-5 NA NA CASSLFGGYSNQPQHF TGTGCCAGCAGCTTGTTCGGGGGGTATAGCAATCAGCCCCAGCATTTT
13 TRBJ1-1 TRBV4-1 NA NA CASSQDQVSEAFF TGCGCCAGCAGCCAAGACCAGGTCTCTGAAGCTTTCTTT
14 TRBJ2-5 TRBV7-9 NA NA CASSPRRGPETQYF TGTGCCAGCAGCCCCCGCCGGGGACCGGAGACCCAGTACTTC
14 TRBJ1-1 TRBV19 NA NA CASKRGVGNTEAFF TGTGCCAGTAAACGAGGGGTGGGTAACACTGAAGCTTTCTTT
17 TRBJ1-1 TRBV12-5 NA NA CASGLIRGANVNTEAFF TGTGCTAGTGGTTTAATCCGGGGCGCTAATGTGAACACTGAAGCTTTCTTT
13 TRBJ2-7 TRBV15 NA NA CATSPRRAGEQYF TGTGCCACCAGCCCAAGGAGGGCCGGCGAGCAGTACTTC
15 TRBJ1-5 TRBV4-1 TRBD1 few CASSPGQRLGQPQHF TGCGCCAGCAGCCCGGGACAGCGATTAGGTCAGCCCCAGCATTTT
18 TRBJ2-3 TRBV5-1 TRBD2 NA CASSLRLAGAVGTDTQYF TGCGCCAGCAGCTTGCGGCTAGCGGGGGCGGTGGGCACAGATACGCAGTATTTT
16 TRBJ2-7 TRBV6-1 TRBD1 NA CASSEASQGAAYEQYF TGTGCCAGCAGTGAAGCCTCACAGGGGGCGGCCTACGAGCAGTACTTC
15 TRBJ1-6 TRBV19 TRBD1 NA CASSTGQVWGSPLHF TGTGCCAGTAGTACCGGACAGGTTTGGGGTTCACCCCTCCACTTT
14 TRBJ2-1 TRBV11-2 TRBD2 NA CASSLVGLAVPRFF TGTGCCAGCAGCTTAGTGGGACTAGCGGTCCCCCGGTTCTTC
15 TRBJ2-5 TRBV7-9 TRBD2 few CASSLAGGVQETQYF TGTGCCAGCAGCTTAGCGGGAGGGGTCCAAGAGACCCAGTACTTC
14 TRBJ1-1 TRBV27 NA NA CASSWGTSNTEAFF TGTGCCAGCAGTTGGGGGACGTCGAACACTGAAGCTTTCTTT
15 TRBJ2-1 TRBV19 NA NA CASSINQNVYNEQFF TGTGCCAGTAGTATCAACCAGAATGTTTACAATGAGCAGTTCTTC
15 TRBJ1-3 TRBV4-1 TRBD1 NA CASSQGDREENTIYF TGCGCCAGCAGCCAAGGGGACAGGGAAGAGAACACCATATATTTT
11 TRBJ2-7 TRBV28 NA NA CASSFRYEQYF TGTGCCAGCAGTTTTCGGTACGAGCAGTACTTC
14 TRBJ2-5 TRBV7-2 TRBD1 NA CASSSTGGAQTQYF TGTGCCAGCAGCTCGACAGGGGGCGCACAGACCCAGTACTTC